The 10 T cell receptor beta chains below were found in one sample sequenced in a study of shared clonotypes between healthy human individuals. The table came from immunoSEQ multiplex PCR; TCRdb's copy has only in-frame clones and leaves some out. There are 180,000 or so clones in the sample; about 93% occur only once, and more than 0.065% lies in the top ten. The sample was naive CD4+ T cells sorted from blood. The subset denotes: CD45RA+ positively selected. Receptors originate from a woman aged 25 to 45 in good health.

The chain employs TRBV15 and TRBJ2-2; TRBD2 aligns across 7 bases. CDR1 and CDR2 from the germline V gene are LNHNV and YYDKDF (reference sequence). CDR3 length: 16 residues. Germline trimming cut 8 bases from V and 5 bases from J; bases unmatched to any gene: 14. CDR3 region: CATGFEGGPGTGELFF. CDR3 DNA sequence: TGTGCCACCGGATTTGAGGGAGGGCCGGGGACCGGGGAGCTGTTTTTT.

This chain uses TRBV28 with TRBJ2-7, with D possibly TRBD1 on 5 matching bases. The V gene's germline CDR1 is MDHEN and CDR2 SYDVKM. V lost 1 base, J lost 2 bases, and 12 bases lay in between. This CDR3 is built from 15 residues. DNA of the CDR3: TGTGCCAGCAGTTTATCGGCAGGGATTCCCTACGAGCAGTACTTC. Amino acid sequence: CASSLSAGIPYEQYF.

This chain uses TRBV1 with TRBJ2-1; the D call in the table, TRBD2, was not verified against the DNA. TRBV1 is a pseudogene locus. The CDR3 is 15 residues long. The CDR3 sequence: CTSSHETGGYNEQFF. The CDR3 coding sequence is TGCACCAGCAGCCACGAAACCGGGGGCTACAATGAGCAGTTCTTC.

The chain links TRBV6-6 to TRBJ2-7; D is unresolved. Germline lookup yields CDR1 MNHNY and CDR2 SVGAGI (reference sequence). The CDR3 runs to 11 residues. V gave up 4 bases and J gave up 5 bases, with 6 bases separating them. The CDR3 spells CASSFEDEQYF. CDR3 coding DNA: TGTGCCAGCAGTTTTGAGGACGAGCAGTACTTC.

This clone was seen a single time. The V and J genes are TRBV11-2 and TRBJ2-1; D call uncertain. Trimming pared 3 bases from V and 4 bases from J, leaving 7 bases between. The CDR3 is made up of 13 amino acids. In germline, CDR1 is SGHAT, CDR2 FQNNGV. The CDR3 protein is CASSLDRYNEQFF. CDR3 DNA: TGTGCCAGCAGCTTGGATCGATACAATGAGCAGTTCTTC.

The chain couples TRBV14 to TRBJ2-3; no clear D. Deletions cut 1 base from V and 2 bases from J, with 7 bases between. The germline gives CDR1 SGHDN, CDR2 FVKESK. This CDR3 contains 14 residues. The CDR3 nucleotides are TGTGCCAGCAGCCAAGGCTCCCACACAGATACGCAGTATTTT. Protein product: CASSQGSHTDTQYF. Using reference TRBV14 and TRBJ2-3 for the parts outside the CDR3, the full variable domain is EAGVTQFPSHSVIEKGQTVTLRCDPISGHDNLYWYRRVMGKEIKFLLHFVKESKQDESGMPNNRFLAERTGGTYSTLKVQPAELEDSGVYFCASSQGSHTDTQYFGPGTRLTVL.

The chain joins TRBV6-6 to TRBJ1-2; maybe TRBD1 (6 bases). Trimming cost V 6 bases and J 0 bases, with 14 bases left between them. This CDR3 has 15 amino acids. Germline assignment: CDR1 MNHNY and CDR2 SVGAGI (reference sequence). The CDR3 protein is CASRGADRSNYGYTF. The CDR3 DNA reads as TGTGCCAGCAGGGGGGCGGATAGGTCTAACTATGGCTACACCTTC.

This clone was counted a single time. This chain joins TRBV11-2 and TRBJ2-5; a possible D gene is TRBD1 (5 bases). V lost 2 bases and J lost 2, with 12 bases in between. The CDR3 loop spans 15 amino acids. Germline loops: CDR1 SGHAT, CDR2 FQNNGV. The CDR3 reads CASSLRGRQQETQYF. CDR3 nucleotides: TGTGCCAGCAGCTTAAGGGGTCGGCAGCAAGAGACCCAGTACTTC.

V and J are TRBV2 and TRBJ2-2; 12 nucleotides agree with TRBD2. Germline CDR1 and CDR2: SNHLY and FYNNEI. Unmatched junction bases numbered 3, after V lost 5 bases and J lost 2 bases. This CDR3 is 16 amino acids long. The CDR3 DNA follows: TGTGCCAGCAGTCTAGCGGGAGGGGCCAACACCGGGGAGCTGTTTTTT. Translated: CASSLAGGANTGELFF.

J is TRBJ2-5 and V is TRBV6-6; D remains unclear. The DNA matches TRBJ2-7 better at its end, which makes the J call doubtful. From germline, CDR1 is MNHNY and CDR2 SVGAGI (reference sequence). The CDR3 is made up of 13 amino acids. The CDR3 DNA reads as TGTGCCAGCAGTTACTCTCAAGAACACGAGCAGTACTTC. Protein product: CASSYSQEHEQYF.